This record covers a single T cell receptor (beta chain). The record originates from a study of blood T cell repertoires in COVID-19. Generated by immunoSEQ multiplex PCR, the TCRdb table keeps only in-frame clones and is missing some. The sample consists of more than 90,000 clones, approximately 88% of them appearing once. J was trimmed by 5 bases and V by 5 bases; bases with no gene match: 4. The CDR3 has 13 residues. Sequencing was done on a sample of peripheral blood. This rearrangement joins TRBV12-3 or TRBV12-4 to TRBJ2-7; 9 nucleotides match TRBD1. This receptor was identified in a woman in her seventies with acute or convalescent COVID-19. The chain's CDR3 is CASSPRTGDEQYF. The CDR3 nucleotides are TGTGCCAGCAGTCCCCGGACAGGGGACGAGCAGTACTTC.